The entry below describes one T cell receptor (beta chain). This clonotype appeared a few times. There is no known antigen for this receptor. No much larger clone exists at a distance of one base, and base qualities are not known. Taken with the paper, the label for time point translates to: pre-sensitization, week 0. The meaning of the sample's treatment or condition label: therapeutic diphenylcyclopropenone sensitization with weekly scalp DPC. At every patch-test visit, the blood draw took place before the patch test was put on. Patients were considered eligible if aged 18 to 70, diagnosed with alopecia and deemed suitable for DPC therapy, and patients were excluded if pregnant. Total RNA was extracted from unfractionated whole blood collected in Tempus Blood RNA tubes. These data are taken from a study of human T cells and chemical hapten exposure (dated by TCRdb to the early 2020s). Broadly, across the study: For sensitization, 2% DPC in acetone was applied to an approximately 2 cm by approximately 2 cm area of upper inner arm skin. Throughout the roughly 26-week study period, patients were also given weekly therapeutic DPC doses on the scalp. Patch testing on the upper back used Finn chambers containing 0.01% DPC, with scoring done after 6 days according to International Contact Dermatitis Research Group standards. The patient cohort, mostly female, included alopecia areata with under or over 50% scalp involvement, alopecia totalis and alopecia universalis. Libraries were pooled for sequencing, and per-sample TCR yields varied mainly because of small differences in library volumes within the pool. Peripheral blood TCR repertoire changes were tracked in vivo in alopecia patients during primary and secondary sensitization to the hapten diphenylcyclopropenone (DPC). Blood was sampled from patients pre-sensitization (week 0) and at 2, 6 and about 24 weeks after DPC sensitization. Twenty-nine alopecia patients provided blood for TCR sequencing at one to four time points (pre-sensitization, 2, 6 and 24 weeks).

V is cut by 6 bases and J by 4 bases, and the space between the germline ends is 12 bases. The CDR3 spans 14 residues, from the cysteine through the phenylalanine. The read is trimmed to its CDR3 DNA, 42 bases read in frame from base 1. Libraries were made using RACE. Sequencer: NextSeq 500. During library preparation, unique molecular identifiers were attached to individual cDNA molecules so that TCRs could be counted quantitatively and reproducibly. For every blood RNA sample, sequencing covered both the TCR alpha and TCR beta chains. The authors' analysis ran thus. A median of approximately 96,000 TCRs per sample was observed, with a range of 23,224 to 690,600. The Decombinator software suite was used to annotate V, J and CDR3 in the TCR reads. For PS versus PT1 abundance plots, all samples were subsampled to the same number of TCRs (28,000). TCRs were defined as expanded if absent before sensitization and observed at least eight times at the 2-week time point. The public reads were run again by TCRdb, first through fastp at Q25 and then through MiXCR, and only productive beta chains were kept. Entries that share a CDR3 protein sequence are merged under the most common genes and DNA. The V and J calls and clone size are TCRdb's, not the authors'. This sample gives fewer than 300,000 distinct CDR3 sequences in total; about 8.6% of them show up just once. The ten biggest clones cover 2% to 2.5% of the sample.

Results the study describes overall, beyond this receptor: After repeated subsampling, changes were observed in the strength of the expansion versus patch-test correlation and in the threshold at which the correlation became significant. DPC sensitization did not change the number of TCRs with a frequency above 1 in 1000, and there was no evidence of changes in global repertoire structure. Because every patient had alopecia, a presumed autoimmune disease, the patients' immune response might differ from that of healthy individuals. A positive correlation was found between the number of PT1 expanded TCRs and patch test score, with significance reached at thresholds 8, 16 and 32 but not 4. Compared with pre-sensitization or healthy control sets, expanded TCRs formed significantly more large CDR3 similarity clusters, which is consistent with antigen-driven responses.

The TCR comes from a woman in her forties with alopecia areata. Some clones in this sample may be carry-over from other donors' samples. The sequencing used whole blood, collected in connection with sensitization to the hapten diphenylcyclopropenone (DPC). The sequence is built from TRBV12-3 or TRBV12-4 and TRBJ1-4; possibly the D gene is TRBD1, per 6 matching bases. In nucleotides, the sequence is TGTGCCAGCAGAAGGGGGGACGGTAATGAAAAACTGTTTTTT. Translated, this is CASRRGDGNEKLFF.